This TCR beta chain was captured by sequencing in a study of beta chain features in type 1 diabetes. Whole-study results and caveats: In all four CD4+ subsets, TCRB CDR3 length was significantly, moderately reduced in type 1 diabetes.

The CDR3 totals 15 residues. CDR1 is SEHNR, CDR2 FQNEAQ, per germline (reference sequence). J was trimmed by 4 bases and V by 2 bases; bases with no gene match: 5. Isolated RNA was reverse transcribed in full, so expressed TCRB transcripts were sequenced. Assay used: immunoSEQ multiplex PCR; TCRdb lists only in-frame clones, some missing. Of 500,000 to 650,000 clones in the sample, about an eighth were seen once. A word on this clone: Its antigen remains unidentified.

The sample consisted of naive CD4+ T cells from blood. The TCR comes from a man aged 25 to 45 with type 1 diabetes. The rearrangement uses TRBV7-9 and TRBJ2-1; 7 nucleotides agree with TRBD2. The CDR3 DNA reads as TGTGCCAGCAGCTTAACAAGCGGGGAGTACAATGAGCAGTTCTTC. Encoded protein: CASSLTSGEYNEQFF.